Shown below are 22 T cell receptor beta chains from a single sample sequenced in a study of CD8 T cells in Susac syndrome. Random-hexamer reverse transcription was applied to roughly 0.5 to 1 ug RNA. MiXCR, run by TCRdb on the immunoSEQ multiplex PCR reads, gives a single entry per CDR3 protein. The table shows about 250,000 distinct CDR3 sequences, with 90% to 95% occurring only once. Sequenced input: CD4+ T cells from PBMCs. These receptors originate from a human donor with multiple sclerosis.

This chain links TRBV28 with TRBJ1-1; 7 nucleotides match TRBD1. Germline-derived CDR1 and CDR2 are MDHEN and SYDVKM. Trimming removed 5 bases from V and 6 bases from J; junction bases left unmatched: 6. The CDR3 spans 13 residues. The CDR3 DNA reads as TGTGCCAGCAGTCCAGCGGGGACAGCTGAAGCTTTCTTT. It yields the protein CASSPAGTAEAFF.

The V gene is TRBV5-4, the J gene TRBJ1-2; 9 bases are a match to TRBD1. CDR3 length equals 16 residues. From germline, CDR1 is SGHNT and CDR2 YYREEE (reference sequence). J lost 8 bases, V lost 0 bases, and 11 bases had no gene match. The CDR3 is CASSLADVQGARGYTF. CDR3 sequence (DNA): TGTGCCAGCAGCTTGGCCGATGTACAGGGGGCACGGGGCTACACCTTC.

J is TRBJ2-4 and V is TRBV13; maybe TRBD1 (5 bases). Trimming cost V 2 bases and J 5 bases, with 13 bases left between them. This CDR3 has 15 amino acids. Germline CDR1 reads PRHDT; CDR2 reads FYEKMQ (reference sequence). CDR3 loop: CASSLRQGIQNIQYF. The CDR3 bases are TGTGCCAGCAGCTTAAGGCAGGGAATCCAAAACATTCAGTACTTC.

The V call is TRBV6-1, the J call TRBJ1-5; tentatively, D is TRBD1 (6 bases). Germline V gives CDR1 MNHNS, CDR2 SASEGT. The CDR3 runs 15 residues. Deletions cut 6 bases from V and 5 bases from J, with 17 bases between. The CDR3 reads CASSPIRGGHQPQHF. CDR3 nucleotide sequence: TGTGCCAGCAGCCCTATTAGGGGGGGGCATCAGCCCCAGCATTTT.

CDR3: CASSLGQGFKNIQYF. CDR3 in DNA: TGTGCCAGCAGTTTAGGACAGGGCTTCAAAAACATTCAGTACTTC. The gene calls are TRBV12-3 or TRBV12-4 and TRBJ2-4, with 7 bases fitting TRBD1. J lost 3 bases, V lost 1 base, and 3 bases had no gene match. The length of the CDR3 is 15 residues.

This clonotype came up a few times. The chain joins TRBV2 to TRBJ2-1; 7 nucleotides align to TRBD1. Germline assignment: CDR1 SNHLY and CDR2 FYNNEI. The CDR3 consists of 12 residues. The V gene end was trimmed by 8 bases and the J gene end by 3 bases; junction bases not matched to a gene: 1. The CDR3 loop is CASQGDYNEQFF. The CDR3 DNA is TGTGCCAGCCAGGGGGACTACAATGAGCAGTTCTTC.

The genes are TRBV25-1 and TRBJ2-3; a weak D match, TRBD2 (7 bases). The V and J ends lost 8 bases and 0 bases respectively, with 12 bases between them. CDR3 length: 14 amino acids. Germline V lookup: CDR1 MGHDK, CDR2 SYGVNS. DNA for the CDR3: TGTGCCAGCGGAAAGGGGGGGAGCACAGATACGCAGTATTTT. Amino acid sequence: CASGKGGSTDTQYF.

J is TRBJ2-1 and V is TRBV29-1; 10 bases line up with TRBD2. The CDR3 length is 13 residues. The germline V gene encodes CDR1 SQVTM and CDR2 ANQGSEA. V shed 7 bases and J 6 bases; nucleotides not matched to a gene: 6. Here the CDR3 DNA reads TGCAGCGCCCAAGCTAGCGGGGGCAATGAGCAGTTCTTC. The encoded protein is CSAQASGGNEQFF.

In this sample, this clonotype turned up once. The chain is built from TRBV4-1 and TRBJ2-3; no clear D. CDR3 length: 15 amino acids. CDR1 MGHRA and CDR2 YSYEKL come from the germline V gene. Trimming took 4 bases from V and 0 from J, leaving 11 bases between them. In DNA, the CDR3 is TGCGCCAGCAGCCCGTCGGCGTCAAGCACAGATACGCAGTATTTT. Translating it yields CASSPSASSTDTQYF.

V and J are TRBV7-2 and TRBJ1-1, with TRBD1 as a possible D gene (5 bases). V lost 1 base and J 7 bases, leaving 16 bases between the germline ends. The CDR3 is made up of 15 amino acids. Germline CDR1 reads SGHTA; CDR2 reads FQGNSA. In nucleotides, the CDR3 is TGTGCCAGCAGCTTAGGCCCTGTGGTCCAGGGTGAAGCTTTCTTT. Amino acids: CASSLGPVVQGEAFF.

This chain links TRBV24-1 with TRBJ1-5; D gene unclear. Germline V CDR1 and CDR2: KGHDR, SFDVKD. The CDR3 spans 15 residues. V was pared by 3 bases and J by 9 bases, with 17 bases between. The CDR3 DNA sequence: TGTGCCACCAGTGATCCGTCCCAACCCTACGGGCCCCAGCATTTT. It specifies CATSDPSQPYGPQHF.

The chain employs TRBV10-3 and TRBJ2-7; tentative D call: TRBD1 (6 bases). This CDR3 is built from 14 residues. CDR1 and CDR2 from the germline V gene are ENHRY and SYGVKD. Trimming took off 7 bases at V and 6 bases at J, with 19 bases between the two ends. In DNA, the CDR3 is TGTGCCATCAACTTTCAGGGGCCCGGTGTCGAGCAGTACTTC. As protein: CAINFQGPGVEQYF.

The table lists this clonotype with a count of one. V is TRBV10-3 and J is TRBJ2-3; 8 nucleotides line up with TRBD1. With V trimmed by 3 bases and J by 3 bases, 5 bases remained unmatched. CDR1 and CDR2 from the germline V gene are ENHRY and SYGVKD. The CDR3 has 15 residues. The DNA of the CDR3 is TGTGCCATCAGTGAAAGCCAGGGGGCAACAGATACGCAGTATTTT. It specifies CAISESQGATDTQYF.

This rearrangement joins TRBV6-1 to TRBJ1-2; perhaps TRBD1 as D (5 bases). The length of the CDR3 is 16 residues. V was cut by 1 base and J by 5 bases, with 17 bases left in between. Germline V gene lookup returns CDR1 MNHNS and CDR2 SASEGT. As DNA, the CDR3 is TGTGCCAGCAGTGAAGTCACAGCAATATCAGGGTATGGCTACACCTTC. Protein sequence: CASSEVTAISGYGYTF.

This chain joins TRBV19 and TRBJ1-1, with TRBD1 matching over 8 bases. Germline V lookup: CDR1 LNHDA, CDR2 SQIVND (reference sequence). The V gene end was trimmed by 3 bases and the J gene end by 4 bases; junction bases not matched to a gene: 7. The CDR3 consists of 15 residues. The CDR3 region has the DNA TGTGCCAGTAGTATTGCCAGGGGGCATGGCACTGAAGCTTTCTTT. Translating it yields CASSIARGHGTEAFF.

The rearrangement uses TRBV25-1 and TRBJ1-1; tentatively, D is TRBD1 (6 bases). The V gene lost 5 bases and the J gene lost 6 bases, with 13 bases spanning the gap. Per germline, CDR1 MGHDK and CDR2 SYGVNS. The CDR3 has 13 residues. CDR3 bases: TGTGCCAGCAGTCCTATTACAGGGCCTGAAGCTTTCTTT. Translation: CASSPITGPEAFF.

This chain uses TRBV12-3 or TRBV12-4 with TRBJ2-4, with a weak D call TRBD2 (6 bases). The germline V and J ends were trimmed by 3 bases and 0 bases, with 12 bases remaining between them. The CDR3 is 16 amino acids. Here the CDR3 reads CASSLGDGRAKNIQYF. The CDR3 DNA is TGTGCCAGCAGTTTGGGCGACGGGAGAGCCAAAAACATTCAGTACTTC.

This chain uses TRBV5-4 with TRBJ2-1; 9 nucleotides align to TRBD2. CDR3 size: 17 residues. The junction had 4 bases not matched to a gene; V was cut back by 0 bases and J by 0 bases. The germline V gene encodes CDR1 SGHNT and CDR2 YYREEE (reference sequence). In DNA form, the CDR3 reads TGTGCCAGCAGCTTGGGTTATAGCGGGAGCTCCTACAATGAGCAGTTCTTC. It translates to CASSLGYSGSSYNEQFF.

This clonotype showed up just once. This chain joins TRBV2 and TRBJ1-4; perhaps TRBD1 as D (5 bases). CDR3 length: 15 residues. CDR1 and CDR2 (germline): SNHLY, FYNNEI. The V gene lost 6 bases and the J gene lost 0 bases, with 11 bases spanning the gap. CDR3 residues: CASSRDLATNEKLFF. DNA for the CDR3: TGTGCCAGCAGCAGGGACCTTGCAACTAATGAAAAACTGTTTTTT.

This chain connects TRBV12-3 or TRBV12-4 to TRBJ2-6; TRBD1 matches at 12 bases. This CDR3 is built from 17 residues. With 6 bases clipped from V and 3 bases from J, the junction kept 6 bases outside the gene matches. The CDR3 loop reads CASRPGTGGFGANVLTF. Here the CDR3 DNA reads TGTGCCAGCAGGCCCGGGACAGGGGGCTTTGGGGCCAACGTCCTGACTTTC.

This clonotype was seen more than once but under ten times. This chain connects TRBV5-4 to TRBJ2-7; the match to TRBD1 covers 7 bases. This CDR3 region has 13 residues. Per the germline V gene, CDR1 is SGHNT and CDR2 is YYREEE (reference sequence). V shed 4 bases, J shed 4 bases, and the junction held 5 bases outside the gene matches. The CDR3 protein is CASSRDRVYEQYF. The CDR3 DNA sequence: TGTGCCAGCAGCCGGGACAGAGTTTACGAGCAGTACTTC. Looking up the rest from reference TRBV5-4 and TRBJ2-7 gives the full variable domain: ETGVTQSPTHLIKTRGQQVTLRCSSQSGHNTVSWYQQALGQGPQFIFQYYREEENGRGNFPPRFSGLQFPNYSSELNVNALELDDSALYLCASSRDRVYEQYFGPGTRLTVT.

The gene calls are TRBV20-1 and TRBJ1-1, with D possibly TRBD1 on 5 matching bases. Germline CDR1 is DFQATT and CDR2 is SNEGSKA (reference sequence). Trimming left V 1 base short and J 14 bases short, with 17 bases between. CDR3 size: 12 residues. DNA for the CDR3: TGCAGTGCTAGAGGGATCGCAGGGAGGTCATTCTTT. Translating gives CSARGIAGRSFF.